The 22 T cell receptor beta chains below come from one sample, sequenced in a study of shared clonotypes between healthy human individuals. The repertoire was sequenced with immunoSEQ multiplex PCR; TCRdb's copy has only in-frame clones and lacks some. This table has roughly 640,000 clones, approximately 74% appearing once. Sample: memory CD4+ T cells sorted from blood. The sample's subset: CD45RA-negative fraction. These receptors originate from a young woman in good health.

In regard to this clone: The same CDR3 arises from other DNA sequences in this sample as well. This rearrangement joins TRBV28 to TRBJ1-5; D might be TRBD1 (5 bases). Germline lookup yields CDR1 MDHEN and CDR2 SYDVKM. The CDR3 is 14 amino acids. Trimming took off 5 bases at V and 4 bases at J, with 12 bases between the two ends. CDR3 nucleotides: TGTGCCAGCAGTCCCGACAGAGATAATCAGCCCCAGCATTTT. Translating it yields CASSPDRDNQPQHF. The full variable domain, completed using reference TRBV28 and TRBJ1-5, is DVKVTQSSRYLVKRTGEKVFLECVQDMDHENMFWYRQDPGLGLRLIYFSYDVKMKEKGDIPEGYSVSREKKERFSLILESASTNQTSMYLCASSPDRDNQPQHFGDGTRLSIL.

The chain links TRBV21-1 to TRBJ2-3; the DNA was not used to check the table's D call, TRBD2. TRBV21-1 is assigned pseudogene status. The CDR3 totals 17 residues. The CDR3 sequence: CASRRLRRLAWTDTQYF. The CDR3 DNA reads TGTGCCAGCAGGAGGTTAAGAAGGTTAGCGTGGACAGATACGCAGTATTTT.

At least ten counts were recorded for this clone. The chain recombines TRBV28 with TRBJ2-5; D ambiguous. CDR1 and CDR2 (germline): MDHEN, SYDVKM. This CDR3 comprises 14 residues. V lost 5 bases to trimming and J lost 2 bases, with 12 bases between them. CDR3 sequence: CASSPLGKQETQYF. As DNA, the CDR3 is TGTGCCAGCAGTCCACTGGGGAAGCAAGAGACCCAGTACTTC.

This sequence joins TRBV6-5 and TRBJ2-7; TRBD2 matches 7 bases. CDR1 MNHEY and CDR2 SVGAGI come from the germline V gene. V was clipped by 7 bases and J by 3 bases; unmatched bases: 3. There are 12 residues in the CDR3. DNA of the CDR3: TGTGCCAGCATCCGGGGGGACTACGAGCAGTACTTC. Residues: CASIRGDYEQYF.

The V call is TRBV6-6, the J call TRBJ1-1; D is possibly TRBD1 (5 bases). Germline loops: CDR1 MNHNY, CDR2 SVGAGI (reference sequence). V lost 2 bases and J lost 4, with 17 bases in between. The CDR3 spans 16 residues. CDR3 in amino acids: CASSYHPFGAGTEAFF. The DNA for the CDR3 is TGTGCCAGCAGTTACCACCCTTTTGGGGCGGGCACTGAAGCTTTCTTT.

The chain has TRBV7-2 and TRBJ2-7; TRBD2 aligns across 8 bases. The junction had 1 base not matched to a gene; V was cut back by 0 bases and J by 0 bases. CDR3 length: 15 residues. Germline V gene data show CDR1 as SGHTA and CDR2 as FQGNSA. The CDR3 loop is CASSLAAGGSYEQYF. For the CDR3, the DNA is TGTGCCAGCAGCTTAGCGGCGGGAGGCTCCTACGAGCAGTACTTC.

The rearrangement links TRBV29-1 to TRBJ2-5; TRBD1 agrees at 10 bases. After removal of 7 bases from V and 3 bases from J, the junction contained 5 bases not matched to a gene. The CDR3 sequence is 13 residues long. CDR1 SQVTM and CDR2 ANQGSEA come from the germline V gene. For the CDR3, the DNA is TGCAGCGCCGGACAGGGGGACGAAGAGACCCAGTACTTC. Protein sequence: CSAGQGDEETQYF.

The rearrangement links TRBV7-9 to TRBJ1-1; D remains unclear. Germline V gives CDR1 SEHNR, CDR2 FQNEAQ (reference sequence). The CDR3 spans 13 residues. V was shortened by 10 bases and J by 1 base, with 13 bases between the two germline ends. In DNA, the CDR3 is TGTGCCACCACTCCGGGATGGAACACTGAAGCTTTCTTT. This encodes CATTPGWNTEAFF.

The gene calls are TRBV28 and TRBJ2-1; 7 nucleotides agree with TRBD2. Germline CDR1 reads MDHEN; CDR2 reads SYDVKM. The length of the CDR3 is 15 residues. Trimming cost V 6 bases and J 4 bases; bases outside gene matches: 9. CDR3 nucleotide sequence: TGTGCCAGCAGCCGCCAGCGGGATTTATACAATGAGCAGTTCTTC. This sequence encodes CASSRQRDLYNEQFF.

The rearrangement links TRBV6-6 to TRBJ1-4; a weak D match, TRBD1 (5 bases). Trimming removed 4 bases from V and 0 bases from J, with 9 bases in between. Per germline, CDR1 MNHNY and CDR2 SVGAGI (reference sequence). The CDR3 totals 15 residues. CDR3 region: CASSFTGATNEKLFF. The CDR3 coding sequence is TGTGCCAGCAGTTTTACAGGAGCAACTAATGAAAAACTGTTTTTT.

Written as DNA, the CDR3 is TGTGCCAGCCTCGCGGGACTAGCGGGCTACGAGCAGTACTTC. It yields the protein CASLAGLAGYEQYF. The rearrangement links TRBV2 to TRBJ2-7; 12 bases fit TRBD2. Germline-derived CDR1 and CDR2 are SNHLY and FYNNEI. J was trimmed by 3 bases and V by 8 bases; bases with no gene match: 5. The CDR3 is 14 residues long.

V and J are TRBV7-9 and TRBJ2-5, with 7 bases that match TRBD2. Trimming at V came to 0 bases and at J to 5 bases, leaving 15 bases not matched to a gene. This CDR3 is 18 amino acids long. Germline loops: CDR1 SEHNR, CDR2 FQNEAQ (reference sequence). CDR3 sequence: CASSLARLAEKGVETQYF. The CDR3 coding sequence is TGTGCCAGCAGCTTAGCGAGGCTAGCGGAAAAAGGGGTTGAGACCCAGTACTTC. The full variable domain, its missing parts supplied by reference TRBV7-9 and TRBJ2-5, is DTGVSQNPRHKITKRGQNVTFRCDPISEHNRLYWYRQTLGQGPEFLTYFQNEAQLEKSRLLSDRFSAERPKGSFSTLEIQRTEQGDSAMYLCASSLARLAEKGVETQYFGPGTRLLVL.

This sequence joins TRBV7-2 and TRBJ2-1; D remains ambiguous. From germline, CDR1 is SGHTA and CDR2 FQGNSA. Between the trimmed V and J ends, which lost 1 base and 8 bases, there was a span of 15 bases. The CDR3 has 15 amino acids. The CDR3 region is CASSLVSLVVDEQFF. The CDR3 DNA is TGTGCCAGCAGCTTAGTATCTCTAGTCGTGGATGAGCAGTTCTTC.

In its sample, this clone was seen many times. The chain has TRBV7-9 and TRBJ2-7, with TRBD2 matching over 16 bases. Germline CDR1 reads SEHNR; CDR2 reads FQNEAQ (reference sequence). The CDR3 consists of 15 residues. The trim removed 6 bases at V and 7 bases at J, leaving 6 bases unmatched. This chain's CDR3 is CASSHGTSGRVEQYF. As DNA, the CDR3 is TGTGCCAGCAGTCACGGGACTAGCGGGAGGGTGGAGCAGTACTTC.

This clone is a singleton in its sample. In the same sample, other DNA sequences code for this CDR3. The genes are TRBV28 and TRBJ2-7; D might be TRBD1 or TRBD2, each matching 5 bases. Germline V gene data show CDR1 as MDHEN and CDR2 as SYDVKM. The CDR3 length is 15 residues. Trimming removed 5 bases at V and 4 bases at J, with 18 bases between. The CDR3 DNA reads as TGTGCCAGCAGTCCGGGACCCTCAGGTCGGTACGAGCAGTACTTC. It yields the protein CASSPGPSGRYEQYF.

CDR3 DNA: TGTGCCTCCGGGCTCATTGGGGCCTACAATGAGCAGTTCTTC. Its protein product is CASGLIGAYNEQFF. The J gene is TRBJ2-1, the V gene TRBV27; D remains ambiguous. This CDR3 has 14 amino acids. Trimming took off 11 bases at V and 2 bases at J, with 16 bases between the two ends. Germline V gene sequence: CDR1 MNHEY, CDR2 SMNVEV (reference sequence).

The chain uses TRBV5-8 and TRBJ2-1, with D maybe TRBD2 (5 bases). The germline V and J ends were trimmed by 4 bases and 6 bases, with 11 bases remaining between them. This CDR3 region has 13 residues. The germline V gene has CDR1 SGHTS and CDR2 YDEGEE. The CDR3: CASSRLARNEQFF. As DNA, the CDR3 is TGTGCCAGCAGCCGGCTAGCCCGCAATGAGCAGTTCTTC.

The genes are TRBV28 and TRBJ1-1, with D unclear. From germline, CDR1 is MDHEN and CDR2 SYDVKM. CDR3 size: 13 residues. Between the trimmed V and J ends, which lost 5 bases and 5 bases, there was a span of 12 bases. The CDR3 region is CASSPRSPTEAFF. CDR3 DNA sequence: TGTGCCAGCAGTCCCCGTAGTCCTACTGAAGCTTTCTTT. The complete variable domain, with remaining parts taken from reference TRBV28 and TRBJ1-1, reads DVKVTQSSRYLVKRTGEKVFLECVQDMDHENMFWYRQDPGLGLRLIYFSYDVKMKEKGDIPEGYSVSREKKERFSLILESASTNQTSMYLCASSPRSPTEAFFGQGTRLTVV.

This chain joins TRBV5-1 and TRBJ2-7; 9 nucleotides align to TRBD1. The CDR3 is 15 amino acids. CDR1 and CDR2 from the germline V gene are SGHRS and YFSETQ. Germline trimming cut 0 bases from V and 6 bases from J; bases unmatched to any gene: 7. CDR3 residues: CASSLGDRDLIEQYF. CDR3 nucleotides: TGCGCCAGCAGCTTGGGGGACAGGGACTTAATCGAGCAGTACTTC. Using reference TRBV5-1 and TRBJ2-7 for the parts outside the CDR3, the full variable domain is KAGVTQTPRYLIKTRGQQVTLSCSPISGHRSVSWYQQTPGQGLQFLFEYFSETQRNKGNFPGRFSGRQFSNSRSEMNVSTLELGDSALYLCASSLGDRDLIEQYFGPGTRLTVT.

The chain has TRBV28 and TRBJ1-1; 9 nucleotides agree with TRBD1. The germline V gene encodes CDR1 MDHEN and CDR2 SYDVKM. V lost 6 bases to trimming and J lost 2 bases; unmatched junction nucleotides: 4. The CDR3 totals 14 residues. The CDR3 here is CASRIQGANTEAFF. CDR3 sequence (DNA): TGTGCCAGCAGGATACAGGGGGCCAACACTGAAGCTTTCTTT.

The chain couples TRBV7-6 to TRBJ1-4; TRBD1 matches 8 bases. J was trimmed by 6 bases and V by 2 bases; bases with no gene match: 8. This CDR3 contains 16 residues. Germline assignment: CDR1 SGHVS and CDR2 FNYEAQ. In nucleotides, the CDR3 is TGTGCCAGCAGCTTAAACGGACAGGGCGGGTATGAAAAACTGTTTTTT. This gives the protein CASSLNGQGGYEKLFF.

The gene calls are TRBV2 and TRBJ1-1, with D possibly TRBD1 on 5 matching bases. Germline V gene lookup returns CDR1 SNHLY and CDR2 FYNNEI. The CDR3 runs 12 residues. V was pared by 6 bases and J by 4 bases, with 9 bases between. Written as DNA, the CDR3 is TGTGCCAGCAGGGCTGGGGGCACTGAAGCTTTCTTT. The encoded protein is CASRAGGTEAFF. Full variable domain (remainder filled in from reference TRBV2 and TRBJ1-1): EPEVTQTPSHQVTQMGQEVILRCVPISNHLYFYWYRQILGQKVEFLVSFYNNEISEKSEIFDDQFSVERPDGSNFTLKIRSTKLEDSAMYFCASRAGGTEAFFGQGTRLTVV.